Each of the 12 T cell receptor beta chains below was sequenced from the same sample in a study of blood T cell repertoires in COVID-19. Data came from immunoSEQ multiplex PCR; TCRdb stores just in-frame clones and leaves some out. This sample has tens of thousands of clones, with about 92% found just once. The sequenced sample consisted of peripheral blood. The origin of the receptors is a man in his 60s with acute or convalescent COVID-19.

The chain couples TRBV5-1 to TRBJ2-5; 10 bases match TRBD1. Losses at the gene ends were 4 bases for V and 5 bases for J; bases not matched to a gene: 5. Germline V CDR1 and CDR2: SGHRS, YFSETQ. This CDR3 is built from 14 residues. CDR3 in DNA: TGCGCCAGCAGCGGATCGGACAGGGGGGAGACCCAGTACTTC. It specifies CASSGSDRGETQYF.

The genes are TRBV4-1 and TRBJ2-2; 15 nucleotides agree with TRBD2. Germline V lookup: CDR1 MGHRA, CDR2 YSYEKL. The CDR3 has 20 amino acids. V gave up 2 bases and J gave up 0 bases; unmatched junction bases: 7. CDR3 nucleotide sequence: TGCGCCAGCAGCCAACCAGGACTAGCGGGGGGGCCTGCGAACACCGGGGAGCTGTTTTTT. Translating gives CASSQPGLAGGPANTGELFF.

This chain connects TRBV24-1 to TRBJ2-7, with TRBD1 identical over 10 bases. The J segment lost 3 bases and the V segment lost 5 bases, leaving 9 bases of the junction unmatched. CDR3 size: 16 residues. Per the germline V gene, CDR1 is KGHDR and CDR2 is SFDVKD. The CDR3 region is CATSGPGTGVGYEQYF. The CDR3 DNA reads TGTGCCACCAGTGGCCCCGGGACAGGGGTTGGCTACGAGCAGTACTTC.

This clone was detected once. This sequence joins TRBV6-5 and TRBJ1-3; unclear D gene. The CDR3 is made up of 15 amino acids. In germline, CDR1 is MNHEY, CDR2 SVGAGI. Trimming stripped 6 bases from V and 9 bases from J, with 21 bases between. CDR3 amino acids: CASSAGRKAPVTIYF. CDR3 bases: TGTGCCAGCAGCGCGGGGAGGAAGGCACCCGTCACCATATATTTT.

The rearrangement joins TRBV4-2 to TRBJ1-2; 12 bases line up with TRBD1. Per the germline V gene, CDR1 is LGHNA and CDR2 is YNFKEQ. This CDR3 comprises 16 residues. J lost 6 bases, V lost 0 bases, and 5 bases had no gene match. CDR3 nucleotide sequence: TGTGCCAGCAGCCAAGATTCGGGGACAGGGGGCGATGGCTACACCTTC. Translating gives CASSQDSGTGGDGYTF.

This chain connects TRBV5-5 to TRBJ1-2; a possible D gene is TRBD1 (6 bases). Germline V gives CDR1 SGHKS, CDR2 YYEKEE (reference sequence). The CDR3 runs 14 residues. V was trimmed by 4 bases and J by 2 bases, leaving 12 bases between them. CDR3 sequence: CASSPITGNYGYTF. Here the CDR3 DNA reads TGTGCCAGCAGCCCGATTACAGGGAACTATGGCTACACCTTC.

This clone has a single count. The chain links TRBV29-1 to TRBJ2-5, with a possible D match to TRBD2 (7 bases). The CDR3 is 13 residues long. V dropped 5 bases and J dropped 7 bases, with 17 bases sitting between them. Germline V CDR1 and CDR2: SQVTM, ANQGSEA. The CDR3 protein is CSVWAGAAGTQYF. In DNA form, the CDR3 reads TGCAGCGTTTGGGCGGGGGCCGCGGGGACCCAGTACTTC. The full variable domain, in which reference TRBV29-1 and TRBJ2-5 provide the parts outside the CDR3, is SAVISQKPSRDICQRGTSLTIQCQVDSQVTMMFWYRQQPGQSLTLIATANQGSEATYESGFVIDKFPISRPNLTFSTLTVSNMSPEDSSIYLCSVWAGAAGTQYFGPGTRLLVL.

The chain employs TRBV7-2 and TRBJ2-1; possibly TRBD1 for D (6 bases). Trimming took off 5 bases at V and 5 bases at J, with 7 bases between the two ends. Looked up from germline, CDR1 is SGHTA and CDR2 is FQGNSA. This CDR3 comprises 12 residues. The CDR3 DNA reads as TGTGCCAGCAGCAGGGGGAACAATGAGCAGTTCTTC. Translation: CASSRGNNEQFF.

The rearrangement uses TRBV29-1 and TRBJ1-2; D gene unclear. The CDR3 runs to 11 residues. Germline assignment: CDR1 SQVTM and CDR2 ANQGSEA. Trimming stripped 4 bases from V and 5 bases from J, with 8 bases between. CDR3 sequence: CSVVAAYGYTF. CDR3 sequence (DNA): TGCAGCGTTGTGGCGGCGTATGGCTACACCTTC.

The CDR3 coding sequence is TGTGCCAGCAGCAAAGGTAGTCCCCCTGGAAACACCATATATTTT. It specifies CASSKGSPPGNTIYF. The rearrangement uses TRBV21-1 and TRBJ1-3. TRBV21-1 is a listed pseudogene. The length of the CDR3 is 15 residues.

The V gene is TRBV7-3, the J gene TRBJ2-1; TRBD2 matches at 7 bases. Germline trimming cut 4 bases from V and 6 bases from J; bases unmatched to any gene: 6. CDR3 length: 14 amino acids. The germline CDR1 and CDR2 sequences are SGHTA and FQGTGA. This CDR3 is CASSWGGLVNEQFF. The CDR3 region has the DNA TGTGCCAGCAGCTGGGGGGGATTAGTCAATGAGCAGTTCTTC.

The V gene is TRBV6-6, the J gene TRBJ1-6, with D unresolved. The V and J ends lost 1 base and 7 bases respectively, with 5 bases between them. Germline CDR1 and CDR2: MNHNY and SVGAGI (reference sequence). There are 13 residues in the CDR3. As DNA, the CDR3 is TGTGCCAGCAGTTACTTCCTAAATTCACCCCTCCACTTT. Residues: CASSYFLNSPLHF.